These 16 T cell receptor beta chains came from one sample sequenced in a study of cytomegalovirus exposure and HLA in healthy donors. PCR employed 60 Vbeta and 13 Jbeta primers. Measured with immunoSEQ multiplex PCR; TCRdb has only the in-frame clones, and not every one. Of approximately 150,000 clones in the sample, about 71% were seen once. Sequencing was performed on PBMCs. Source of these receptors: a man in his forties or fifties in good health and CMV-seronegative.

This clone was counted once. This chain uses TRBV11-2 with TRBJ1-2; no clear D gene. The germline V gene has CDR1 SGHAT and CDR2 FQNNGV. V was pared by 1 base and J by 3 bases, with 3 bases between. This CDR3 has 12 amino acids. CDR3 sequence: CASSLGDYGYTF. The CDR3 nucleotides are TGTGCCAGCAGCTTAGGAGACTATGGCTACACCTTC.

The rearrangement joins TRBV6-5 to TRBJ1-6, with TRBD1 matching over 7 bases. Germline lookup yields CDR1 MNHEY and CDR2 SVGAGI. This CDR3 has 16 amino acids. J gave up 3 bases and V 2 bases, and 4 bases lay outside the gene matches. The CDR3 is CASSYGDSYYNSPLHF. CDR3 nucleotides: TGTGCCAGCAGTTACGGGGACAGCTACTATAATTCACCCCTCCACTTT.

This chain uses TRBV25-1 with TRBJ2-5; D not resolved. The germline V gene has CDR1 MGHDK and CDR2 SYGVNS. The CDR3 has 15 amino acids. V dropped 0 bases and J dropped 3 bases, with 11 bases sitting between them. CDR3 coding DNA: TGTGCCAGCAGTGAATATTCAGTTGTCGAAGAGACCCAGTACTTC. The encoded protein is CASSEYSVVEETQYF.

This clone has a single count. The genes are TRBV4-1 and TRBJ2-6; possible D gene TRBD2, 6 bases. Looked up from germline, CDR1 is MGHRA and CDR2 is YSYEKL. The length of the CDR3 is 16 residues. The V gene lost 4 bases and the J gene lost 0 bases, with 10 bases spanning the gap. In nucleotides, the CDR3 is TGCGCCAGCAGCCTTCAGGAGGGCTCTGGGGCCAACGTCCTGACTTTC. It encodes CASSLQEGSGANVLTF.

The chain recombines TRBV18 with TRBJ1-2, with 8 nucleotides matching TRBD1. CDR1 and CDR2 from the germline V gene are KGHSH and LQKENI. This CDR3 has 14 residues. Germline trimming cut 3 bases from V and 5 bases from J; bases unmatched to any gene: 5. CDR3 region: CASSPRQGRYGYTF. The CDR3 bases are TGTGCCAGCTCACCCAGACAGGGGAGATATGGCTACACCTTC.

This clone was picked up a small number of times. The chain couples TRBV7-2 to TRBJ2-2; TRBD1 agrees at 8 bases. Looked up from germline, CDR1 is SGHTA and CDR2 is FQGNSA. Trimming cost V 10 bases and J 1 base; bases outside gene matches: 8. The length of the CDR3 is 15 residues. The CDR3 is CATRTGTGNTGELFF. CDR3 sequence (DNA): TGTGCCACCAGGACAGGGACGGGGAACACCGGGGAGCTGTTTTTT.

CDR3 nucleotides: TGTGCCAGCAGCCCTAGAACTGGGACAGGGAACCGGGCAACTAATGAAAAACTGTTTTTT. Translated: CASSPRTGTGNRATNEKLFF. V usage is TRBV7-8 and J usage is TRBJ1-4; 9 positions agree with TRBD1. This CDR3 contains 20 residues. V was clipped by 5 bases and J by 0 bases; unmatched bases: 16. Germline CDR1 SGHVS, CDR2 FQNEAQ.

V usage is TRBV4-2 and J usage is TRBJ1-2; TRBD1 might be the D (6 bases). Germline-derived CDR1 and CDR2 are LGHNA and YNFKEQ. Trimming shortened V by 1 base and J by 8 bases, and 20 bases separated the two germline ends. The CDR3 runs 16 residues. CDR3 protein: CASSQGPTTGQMGYTF. As DNA, the CDR3 is TGTGCCAGCAGCCAAGGCCCAACGACAGGTCAAATGGGCTACACCTTC.

The rearrangement joins TRBV7-8 to TRBJ1-1, with D maybe TRBD1 (5 bases). Germline-derived CDR1 and CDR2 are SGHVS and FQNEAQ. CDR3 size: 15 residues. The germline V and J ends were trimmed by 2 bases and 2 bases, with 12 bases remaining between them. The CDR3 region is CASSLKGEVNTEAFF. The CDR3 DNA sequence: TGTGCCAGCAGCTTAAAAGGGGAAGTAAACACTGAAGCTTTCTTT.

This rearrangement joins TRBV9 to TRBJ2-3; 11 positions match TRBD2. CDR1 and CDR2 from the germline V gene are SGDLS and YYNGEE. The CDR3 length is 15 residues. The junction had 5 bases not matched to a gene; V was cut back by 4 bases and J by 4 bases. The CDR3: CASSLSGGAPDTQYF. For the CDR3, the DNA is TGTGCCAGCAGCCTTAGCGGGGGGGCCCCAGATACGCAGTATTTT.

The V and J genes are TRBV5-4 and TRBJ2-7, with TRBD1 matching 7 bases. Trimming took 3 bases from V and 4 from J; bases not matched to a gene: 7. This CDR3 comprises 14 residues. Per germline, CDR1 SGHNT and CDR2 YYREEE (reference sequence). CDR3 region: CASSSDRDGYEQYF. The CDR3 DNA reads TGTGCCAGCAGCTCCGACAGGGATGGGTACGAGCAGTACTTC.

This chain connects TRBV11-2 to TRBJ2-3; tentative D call: TRBD2 (5 bases). CDR1 SGHAT and CDR2 FQNNGV come from the germline V gene. The CDR3 totals 15 residues. V gave up 5 bases and J gave up 0 bases, with 12 bases separating them. The CDR3 DNA reads as TGTGCCAGCAGCCGAGGGATACTGAGCACAGATACGCAGTATTTT. It codes for CASSRGILSTDTQYF.

The CDR3 DNA follows: TGTGCCAGCATGGGGACAGGGTATATCGTCCTGACTTTC. It yields the protein CASMGTGYIVLTF. This sequence joins TRBV7-9 and TRBJ2-6, with TRBD1 matching over 9 bases. The CDR3 contains 13 residues. Germline CDR1 SEHNR, CDR2 FQNEAQ (reference sequence). V dropped 7 bases and J dropped 12; count of bases not matched to a gene: 7.

The J gene is TRBJ2-3, the V gene TRBV18; 11 bases match TRBD1. The CDR3 is 15 residues long. Germline CDR1 KGHSH, CDR2 LQKENI. Unmatched junction bases numbered 3, after V lost 4 bases and J lost 3 bases. The CDR3 spells CASSQGTGGTDTQYF. CDR3 DNA: TGTGCCAGCTCACAAGGGACAGGGGGGACAGATACGCAGTATTTT.

The chain couples TRBV6-1 to TRBJ2-7; 7 bases map to TRBD2. V lost 1 base to trimming and J lost 3 bases; unmatched junction nucleotides: 9. The CDR3 length is 16 residues. The germline gives CDR1 MNHNS, CDR2 SASEGT. The DNA of the CDR3 is TGTGCCAGCAGTGAAGGGCCGGGTTCGGGGGGCTACGAGCAGTACTTC. It yields the protein CASSEGPGSGGYEQYF.

The CDR3 loop reads CASSPPLTGTDTQYF. DNA for the CDR3: TGTGCCAGCAGCCCCCCCCTGACAGGCACAGATACGCAGTATTTT. The chain carries TRBV7-3 and TRBJ2-3, with D possibly TRBD1 on 5 matching bases. This CDR3 has 15 amino acids. Germline V gene data show CDR1 as SGHTA and CDR2 as FQGTGA. Trimming cost V 5 bases and J 1 base, with 13 bases left between them.